Below are 3 T cell receptor beta chains sequenced from a single sample in a study of vaccination and CD4 T cells after COVID-19. Sample treatment: 10-day PBMC culture with coronavirus spike peptide pools or control peptides (ViraFEST assay). What these receptors recognize is not known. Sequenced with the Oncomine TCR Beta short-read assay was DNA taken from cultured CD4+ T cells. TCRdb reanalysed the PCR reads using MiXCR and keeps one entry per CDR3 protein. The sample comprises around 4,000 distinct CDR3 sequences, about 19% of which are singletons, and approximately 21% rests with the top ten. Sequencing input: CD4+ T cells from blood, cultured in vitro. The receptors originated from a human donor who had recovered from COVID-19.

V and J are TRBV25-1 and TRBJ1-5; TRBD1 aligns across 7 bases. Germline assignment: CDR1 MGHDK and CDR2 SYGVNS. V lost 6 bases, J lost 3 bases, and 2 bases stayed unmatched. The CDR3 totals 13 residues. The CDR3 bases are TGTGCCAGCAGCAGGGGGGCCAATCAGCCCCAGCATTTT. Encoded protein: CASSRGANQPQHF.

This clonotype was counted only a few times. J is TRBJ2-7 and V is TRBV2; no definite D call. Germline values: CDR1 SNHLY, CDR2 FYNNEI. V shed 4 bases and J shed 2 bases, with 15 bases lying between them. The CDR3 has 15 amino acids. The CDR3 here is CASSAESLFPYEQYF. In DNA form, the CDR3 reads TGTGCCAGCAGTGCTGAGAGTTTGTTCCCCTACGAGCAGTACTTC.

The chain employs TRBV2 and TRBJ1-1; perhaps TRBD1 as D (6 bases). The CDR3 is 15 amino acids. Trimming cost V 3 bases and J 5 bases, with 16 bases left between them. Germline-derived CDR1 and CDR2 are SNHLY and FYNNEI. CDR3 nucleotides: TGTGCCAGCAGTGAGACCCCAGGGGCCGGGACTGAAGCTTTCTTT. As protein: CASSETPGAGTEAFF.